This TCR beta chain was sequenced in a study of cytomegalovirus exposure and HLA in healthy donors. The PCR contained 60 Vbeta and 13 Jbeta primers. Only in-frame clones appear in the TCRdb table, and some are missing; sequencing was by immunoSEQ multiplex PCR. This sample carries about 170,000 clones, roughly 79% of them seen once, and the ten largest clones take around 1%. Turning to this clone: Its specificity is not known.

Each donor's status was that of a healthy bone marrow donor. Overall study findings and caveats: It was reported that TCR beta sequences correctly inferred the HLA-A and HLA-B alleles for most subjects. Listed as cytomegalovirus-associated were 150 or so TCR beta chains. Roughly uniform sequencing depth across donors was assumed, possibly incorrectly.

CDR1 and CDR2 (germline): SGHRS, YFSETQ. The CDR3 sequence is 17 residues long. The trim removed 5 bases at V and 2 bases at J, leaving 10 bases unmatched. The receptor's source is a woman between 45 and 65 years old in good health and CMV-seropositive. The source material was PBMCs. The chain uses TRBV5-1 and TRBJ2-1; 10 bases are shared with TRBD2. CDR3 amino acids: CASSSSGGPGTYNEQFF. CDR3 in DNA: TGCGCCAGCAGTTCTAGCGGGGGCCCCGGTACCTACAATGAGCAGTTCTTC.